What follows are 14 T cell receptor beta chains derived from one specimen sequenced in a study of blood T cell repertoires in COVID-19 (dated by TCRdb to the early 2020s). Receptor libraries were prepared by the immunoSEQ multiplex PCR assay. TCRdb retrieved this table from immuneACCESS and kept in-frame rearrangements only. Not all clones are present; in checked studies, unresolved V genes account for under half, and no reason is known for the remainder. In all, the sample holds fewer than 350,000 clones, and about 89% of those were seen once. The leading ten clones occupy roughly 8% of the sample. Material for sequencing was peripheral blood. Every receptor here comes from a man aged 40-49 years with active or convalescent COVID-19.

V is TRBV30 and J is TRBJ2-3; tentative D call: TRBD2 (6 bases). The CDR3 runs 13 residues. CDR1 and CDR2 from the germline V gene are GTSNPN and SVGIG (reference sequence). V gave up 6 bases and J gave up 2 bases, with 12 bases separating them. CDR3 sequence (DNA): TGTGCCTGTACGGGACTTCACACAGATACGCAGTATTTT. Its translation is CACTGLHTDTQYF.

This chain joins TRBV24-1 and TRBJ2-3, with 9 nucleotides matching TRBD2. Germline CDR1 is KGHDR and CDR2 is SFDVKD. The CDR3 sequence is 17 residues long. Losses at the gene ends were 5 bases for V and 1 base for J; bases not matched to a gene: 9. CDR3 coding DNA: TGTGCCACCAGTGGGGGTAGCGGGAGCCGGGGCACAGATACGCAGTATTTT. It encodes CATSGGSGSRGTDTQYF.

The rearrangement uses TRBV6-5 and TRBJ2-7; D ambiguous. This CDR3 has 12 residues. Trimming stripped 2 bases from V and 6 bases from J, with 8 bases between. The germline gives CDR1 MNHEY, CDR2 SVGAGI. The CDR3 loop is CASSYAPGEQYF. CDR3 DNA: TGTGCCAGCAGTTACGCGCCGGGCGAGCAGTACTTC.

The chain uses TRBV5-1 and TRBJ1-2; D gene unclear. CDR1 SGHRS and CDR2 YFSETQ come from the germline V gene. CDR3 length: 15 residues. The V gene lost 7 bases and the J gene lost 0 bases, with 16 bases spanning the gap. The CDR3 reads CASGHSREANYGYTF. The CDR3, as DNA: TGCGCCAGCGGCCATTCCCGAGAGGCTAACTATGGCTACACCTTC.

This clone is a singleton in its sample. This rearrangement joins TRBV28 to TRBJ2-7; possible D gene TRBD1, 5 bases. Germline CDR1 reads MDHEN; CDR2 reads SYDVKM. Deletions cut 5 bases from V and 5 bases from J, with 19 bases between. This CDR3 has 15 amino acids. CDR3 sequence reads: CASSPFQGASNEQYF. CDR3 nucleotides: TGTGCCAGCAGTCCATTCCAGGGCGCTTCCAACGAGCAGTACTTC.

The chain combines TRBV18 with TRBJ1-6; no definite D call. The CDR3 has 15 residues. V lost 2 bases to trimming and J lost 7 bases, with 12 bases between them. Germline CDR1 and CDR2: KGHSH and LQKENI. DNA for the CDR3: TGTGCCAGCTCACCAGGAGGCGCGGCAAATTCACCCCTCCACTTT. It is translated as CASSPGGAANSPLHF.

The V and J genes are TRBV21-1 and TRBJ1-5; the table gives TRBD1 as D, unverified against the DNA. TRBV21-1 is deemed a pseudogene. CDR3 length: 16 amino acids. Written as DNA, the CDR3 is TGTGCCAGCAGCAAAGGGGTCAGGGAAAGGAATCAGCCCCAGCATTTT. It encodes CASSKGVRERNQPQHF.

The chain is built from TRBV6-6 and TRBJ2-3, with D possibly matching TRBD2 (6 bases). Trimming removed 5 bases from V and 4 bases from J, with 19 bases in between. Germline lookup yields CDR1 MNHNY and CDR2 SVGAGI (reference sequence). The length of the CDR3 is 16 residues. The DNA of the CDR3 is TGTGCCAGCAGTACCTCTCCGGGACTTGAGCCAGATACGCAGTATTTT. Translating gives CASSTSPGLEPDTQYF.

The chain has TRBV7-8 and TRBJ1-2; possibly TRBD1 for D (5 bases). With 5 bases removed from V and 4 bases from J, the gap between germline ends came to 17 bases. Germline V gives CDR1 SGHVS, CDR2 FQNEAQ. This CDR3 comprises 15 residues. The CDR3 reads CASSPAKAGPYGYTF. The CDR3 coding sequence is TGTGCCAGCAGCCCTGCCAAGGCGGGACCCTATGGCTACACCTTC.

The chain employs TRBV30 and TRBJ1-6; D unresolved. This CDR3 is built from 18 residues. Germline CDR1 is GTSNPN and CDR2 is SVGIG (reference sequence). The V gene lost 2 bases and the J gene lost 2 bases, with 19 bases spanning the gap. For the CDR3, the DNA is TGTGCCTGGAGTCCGGGAAGAGCGGTATTAGCCTATAATTCACCCCTCCACTTT. It translates to CAWSPGRAVLAYNSPLHF.

This chain connects TRBV9 to TRBJ1-4; D perhaps matches TRBD1 (5 bases). The V end was cut by 4 bases, the J end by 8 bases, with 12 bases between. This CDR3 has 13 amino acids. CDR1 is SGDLS, CDR2 YYNGEE, per germline. CDR3 DNA sequence: TGTGCCAGCAGCCCCAGGGTACGAGAAAAACTGTTTTTT. Translation: CASSPRVREKLFF.

The chain is built from TRBV27 and TRBJ2-6; 12 nucleotides align to TRBD1. Germline V CDR1 and CDR2: MNHEY, SMNVEV (reference sequence). This CDR3 has 19 residues. Trimming took 5 bases from V and 2 from J; bases not matched to a gene: 10. For the CDR3, the DNA is TGTGCCAGCAGTCCCCCCGGGACAGGGGGCGAAACTGGGGCCAACGTCCTGACTTTC. It codes for CASSPPGTGGETGANVLTF.

The chain recombines TRBV11-2 with TRBJ1-5; weak D call: TRBD1 (6 bases). In germline, CDR1 is SGHAT, CDR2 FQNNGV. The V and J ends lost 1 base and 7 bases respectively, with 14 bases between them. CDR3 length equals 15 residues. CDR3 sequence (DNA): TGTGCCAGCAGCTTAGCAGGGGAGGGTTTGCAGCCCCAGCATTTT. Translating it yields CASSLAGEGLQPQHF.

A few counts support this clone. The chain couples TRBV19 to TRBJ1-5; D remains unclear. V lost 3 bases and J 4 bases, leaving 10 bases between the germline ends. This CDR3 is built from 14 residues. CDR1 is LNHDA, CDR2 SQIVND, per germline (reference sequence). This CDR3 is CASSMSAKNQPQHF. In DNA, the CDR3 is TGTGCCAGTAGTATGTCTGCTAAGAATCAGCCCCAGCATTTT.